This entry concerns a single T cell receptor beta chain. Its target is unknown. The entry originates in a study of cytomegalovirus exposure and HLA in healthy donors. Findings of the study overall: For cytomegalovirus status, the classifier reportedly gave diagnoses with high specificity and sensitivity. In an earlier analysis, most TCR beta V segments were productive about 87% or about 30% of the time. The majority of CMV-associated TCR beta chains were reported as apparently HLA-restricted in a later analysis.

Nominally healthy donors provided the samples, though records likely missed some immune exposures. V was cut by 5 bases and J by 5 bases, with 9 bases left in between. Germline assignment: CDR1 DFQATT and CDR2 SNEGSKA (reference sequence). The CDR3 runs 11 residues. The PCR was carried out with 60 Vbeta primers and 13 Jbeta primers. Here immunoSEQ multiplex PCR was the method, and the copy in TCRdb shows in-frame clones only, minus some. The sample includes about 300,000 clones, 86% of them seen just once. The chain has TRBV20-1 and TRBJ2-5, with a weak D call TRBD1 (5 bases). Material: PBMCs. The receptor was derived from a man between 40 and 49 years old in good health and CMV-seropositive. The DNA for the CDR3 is TGCAGTGCTTCAGCAGGGGAGACCCAGTACTTC. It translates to CSASAGETQYF.